Listed here are 20 T cell receptor beta chains from one sample, sequenced in a study of blood T cells in healthy people across ages. Through a sample-barcoded 5' primer and a J-beta primer mix, a second PCR was run for roughly 6 to 12 cycles. Each CDR3 protein is one row after TCRdb ran MiXCR on the 5' RACE reads. There are 900,000 to 950,000 distinct CDR3 sequences in the sample; roughly 29% occur only once, and around 9.6% lies in the top ten. This sample also appeared in a second study, on T cells of mothers and their children.

The material sequenced was blood. The receptors come from a woman aged 40 to 50 in good health.

This clonotype was seen many times. The chain carries TRBV7-2 and TRBJ2-5; 10 bases match TRBD2. The germline V gene has CDR1 SGHTA and CDR2 FQGNSA. The CDR3 totals 15 residues. The V and J ends lost 4 bases and 4 bases, in that order; junction bases with no gene match: 6. CDR3 sequence: CASSSDTSGAETQYF. In nucleotides, the CDR3 is TGTGCCAGCAGCTCGGATACTAGCGGGGCAGAGACCCAGTACTTC.

The CDR3 DNA follows: TGTGCCAGCAGTTTATGGGTAGGGGACTATGGCTACACCTTC. Protein: CASSLWVGDYGYTF. The chain joins TRBV28 to TRBJ1-2; D perhaps matches TRBD1 (5 bases). Deletions cut 0 bases from V and 3 bases from J, with 8 bases between. The CDR3 length is 14 residues. Germline V lookup: CDR1 MDHEN, CDR2 SYDVKM.

Concerning this clonotype itself: With a much larger clone just one base away, this may be a read error. This chain joins TRBV7-8 and TRBJ2-1, with D possibly TRBD1 on 6 matching bases. V lost 5 bases to trimming and J lost 5 bases, with 13 bases between them. The germline CDR1 and CDR2 sequences are SGHVS and FQNEAQ. This CDR3 spans 14 amino acids. CDR3 DNA: TGTGCCAGCAGCCTCCAGGACAGAGACAATGAGCAGTTCTTC. Residues: CASSLQDRDNEQFF.

This clonotype was observed a handful of times. The CDR3 loop is CASSKDALVIGYTF. As DNA, the CDR3 is TGCGCCAGCAGCAAGGACGCCCTAGTTATTGGCTACACCTTC. This rearrangement joins TRBV4-1 to TRBJ1-2; D not resolved. Trimming took 5 bases from V and 7 from J, leaving 17 bases between them. Germline V CDR1 and CDR2: MGHRA, YSYEKL. The CDR3 runs 14 residues.

The chain joins TRBV10-3 to TRBJ2-3; TRBD1 is a possible D gene (5 bases). V was pared by 5 bases and J by 3 bases, with 12 bases between. The CDR3 has 14 residues. CDR1 is ENHRY, CDR2 SYGVKD, per germline. The CDR3 sequence is CAISPQGKTDTQYF. The CDR3 region has the DNA TGTGCCATCAGTCCCCAGGGAAAAACAGATACGCAGTATTTT.

In its sample, this clonotype was seen many times. J is TRBJ1-5 and V is TRBV5-5, with TRBD1 matching 8 bases. The CDR3 consists of 15 residues. Trimming at V came to 5 bases and at J to 2 bases, leaving 6 bases not matched to a gene. CDR1 SGHKS and CDR2 YYEKEE come from the germline V gene (reference sequence). The CDR3 spells CASRWTGSGNQPQHF. The CDR3 DNA is TGTGCCAGCAGGTGGACAGGGTCGGGCAATCAGCCCCAGCATTTT.

This clonotype was found a few times. This chain's CDR3 is CASSRPVGELFF. In DNA form, the CDR3 reads TGTGCCAGCAGCCGCCCTGTCGGGGAGCTGTTTTTT. The chain employs TRBV7-6 and TRBJ2-2; D gene uncertain. Germline loops: CDR1 SGHVS, CDR2 FNYEAQ. The CDR3 sequence is 12 residues long. The germline V and J ends were trimmed by 5 bases and 7 bases, with 8 bases remaining between them. The full variable domain, in which reference TRBV7-6 and TRBJ2-2 provide the parts outside the CDR3, is GAGVSQSPRYKVTKRGQDVALRCDPISGHVSLYWYRQALGQGPEFLTYFNYEAQQDKSGLPNDRFSAERPEGSISTLTIQRTEQRDSAMYRCASSRPVGELFFGEGSRLTVL.

At least ten counts were recorded for this clonotype. J is TRBJ2-7 and V is TRBV20-1; D is ambiguous. V was trimmed by 0 bases and J by 2 bases, leaving 11 bases between them. The CDR3 has 14 residues. In germline, CDR1 is DFQATT, CDR2 SNEGSKA (reference sequence). This chain's CDR3 is CSARDARSTYEQYF. CDR3 nucleotides: TGCAGTGCTAGAGATGCGAGGAGTACCTACGAGCAGTACTTC.

This clonotype occurred a few times. A much larger clone lies one base from this, so it may be a read error. This rearrangement joins TRBV28 to TRBJ2-3; D is perhaps TRBD2 (6 bases). Germline CDR1 and CDR2: MDHEN and SYDVKM. This CDR3 is built from 14 residues. CDR3 loop: CASSCSSGTDTQYF. Here the CDR3 DNA reads TGTGCCAGCAGTTGCAGTAGCGGCACCGATACGCAGTATTTT.

In its sample, this clonotype was seen many times. The junction shows a germline mismatch at one end, possibly a read error. This chain joins TRBV7-7 and TRBJ2-5; perhaps TRBD2 as D (6 bases). Germline-derived CDR1 and CDR2 are SSHAT and FNYEAQ (reference sequence). The CDR3 is 16 amino acids. CDR3 in DNA: TGTGCTAGCAGCTTGGGACGACTAGTCTCCCAAGAGACCCAGTACTTC. It codes for CASSLGRLVSQETQYF.

Comment on this clonotype: One base away lies a much larger clone, so this may be a sequencing read error. V usage is TRBV10-3 and J usage is TRBJ2-5; a weak D match, TRBD2 (5 bases). Trimming shortened V by 5 bases and J by 11 bases, and 21 bases separated the two germline ends. Germline V CDR1 and CDR2: ENHRY, SYGVKD. This CDR3 is built from 14 residues. DNA for the CDR3: TGTGCCATCAGTACCGGGCTTCCGGGGAATGAGCAGTACTTC. Translating it yields CAISTGLPGNEQYF.

The chain has TRBV27 and TRBJ2-1, with 12 bases fitting TRBD2. Germline CDR1 is MNHEY and CDR2 is SMNVEV (reference sequence). J was trimmed by 7 bases and V by 5 bases; bases with no gene match: 9. This CDR3 contains 16 residues. The CDR3 DNA reads TGTGCCAGCAGTACCCCCGTGACTAGCGGGAGTAATGAGCAGTTCTTC. Translation gives CASSTPVTSGSNEQFF.

This clonotype appeared a single time. The V call is TRBV24-1, the J call TRBJ1-2, with TRBD1 matching 7 bases. Germline loops: CDR1 KGHDR, CDR2 SFDVKD. V trimming: 4 bases; J trimming: 2 bases; junction bases outside the gene matches: 3. CDR3 length: 14 amino acids. CDR3 in DNA: TGTGCCACCAGTGACCGGACAGGAAACTATGGCTACACCTTC. Amino acids: CATSDRTGNYGYTF.

The sample holds one count of this clonotype. V usage is TRBV28 and J usage is TRBJ2-7; 13 bases map to TRBD2. The J segment lost 4 bases and the V segment lost 6 bases, leaving 6 bases of the junction unmatched. This CDR3 is built from 15 residues. Germline values: CDR1 MDHEN, CDR2 SYDVKM. CDR3 amino acids: CASSRTSGGGYEQYF. The CDR3 nucleotides are TGTGCCAGCAGCCGCACTAGCGGGGGGGGATACGAGCAGTACTTC. The full variable domain, in which reference TRBV28 and TRBJ2-7 provide the parts outside the CDR3, is DVKVTQSSRYLVKRTGEKVFLECVQDMDHENMFWYRQDPGLGLRLIYFSYDVKMKEKGDIPEGYSVSREKKERFSLILESASTNQTSMYLCASSRTSGGGYEQYFGPGTRLTVT.

In the case of this clonotype: This may come from a read error, since a much larger clone is one base off. This chain uses TRBV7-2 with TRBJ2-1, with D maybe TRBD2 (5 bases). The V gene lost 0 bases and the J gene lost 10 bases, with 16 bases spanning the gap. CDR1 is SGHTA and CDR2 is FQGNSA in the germline V gene. This CDR3 spans 15 amino acids. CDR3 protein: CASSLAEEQHYEQFF. In nucleotides, the CDR3 is TGTGCCAGCAGCTTAGCGGAGGAACAGCACTACGAGCAGTTCTTC.

The chain recombines TRBV24-1 with TRBJ2-2, with 8 bases matching TRBD2. The V segment lost 2 bases and the J segment 7 bases; nucleotides outside the gene matches: 5. The CDR3 has 15 residues. Germline-derived CDR1 and CDR2 are KGHDR and SFDVKD. CDR3 sequence (DNA): TGTGCCACCAGTGATTCCGGGACTAGGGGCGGGGAGCTGTTTTTT. Amino acid sequence: CATSDSGTRGGELFF.

In the case of this clonotype: A much bigger clone sits one base away, suggesting this may be a read error. The chain has TRBV29-1 and TRBJ2-5; possible D gene TRBD1, 5 bases. CDR1 is SQVTM and CDR2 is ANQGSEA in the germline V gene. The CDR3 runs 18 residues. Between the trimmed V and J ends, which lost 1 base and 11 bases, there was a span of 32 bases. Here the CDR3 reads CSVEGGLGRGGRVDEQYF. In DNA, the CDR3 is TGCAGCGTTGAAGGTGGCCTTGGAAGGGGCGGACGGGTTGATGAGCAGTACTTC.

V and J are TRBV7-2 and TRBJ1-5; the match to TRBD1 covers 7 bases. CDR3 length: 15 amino acids. The V segment lost 1 base and the J segment 7 bases; nucleotides outside the gene matches: 7. Germline CDR1 is SGHTA and CDR2 is FQGNSA. In nucleotides, the CDR3 is TGTGCCAGCAGCTTAGTAATAGGGGGCGCGCAGCCCCAGCATTTT. This encodes CASSLVIGGAQPQHF.

The CDR3 protein is CASLGDYNEQFF. The CDR3 nucleotides read TGTGCCAGCCTAGGAGATTACAATGAGCAGTTCTTC. The rearrangement uses TRBV25-1 and TRBJ2-1; D is unresolved. V gave up 8 bases and J gave up 4 bases, with 9 bases separating them. The germline gives CDR1 MGHDK, CDR2 SYGVNS. The CDR3 sequence is 12 residues long.

This clonotype was counted at least ten times. The chain employs TRBV4-1 and TRBJ2-5; D uncertain. CDR1 MGHRA and CDR2 YSYEKL come from the germline V gene. V was shortened by 0 bases and J by 2 bases, with 10 bases between the two germline ends. This CDR3 region has 15 residues. As DNA, the CDR3 is TGCGCCAGCAGCCAAGATTTGACGATTCAAGAGACCCAGTACTTC. As protein: CASSQDLTIQETQYF.